The 9 T cell receptor beta chains in this list originate from one sample, sequenced in a study of blood T cell repertoires in COVID-19. TCRdb's table, derived via immunoSEQ multiplex PCR, lists solely in-frame clones and lacks some. The top ten hold 1.5% to 2% of the sample, which has roughly 260,000 clones, about 90% seen once. The sample was PBMCs or T cells enriched from blood (not recorded which). Source of these receptors: a young woman who had recovered from COVID-19.

The rearrangement uses TRBV6-1 and TRBJ1-2; no firm D call. Trimming left V 1 base short and J 4 bases short, with 13 bases between. This CDR3 spans 15 amino acids. From germline, CDR1 is MNHNS and CDR2 SASEGT. The CDR3 DNA reads TGTGCCAGCAGTGAAGGGCCCTTAACGGGCTATGGCTACACCTTC. This encodes CASSEGPLTGYGYTF.

This chain connects TRBV7-2 to TRBJ2-5; D gene uncertain. Germline V gene data show CDR1 as SGHTA and CDR2 as FQGNSA. The CDR3 has 12 amino acids. V lost 4 bases and J 5 bases, leaving 8 bases between the germline ends. The CDR3 DNA reads as TGTGCCAGCAGCTCAGTCTCGGAGACCCAGTACTTC. Translated, it gives CASSSVSETQYF. Supplemented by reference TRBV7-2 and TRBJ2-5, the full variable domain reads GAGVSQSPSNKVTEKGKDVELRCDPISGHTALYWYRQSLGQGLEFLIYFQGNSAPDKSGLPSDRFSAERTGGSVSTLTIQRTQQEDSAVYLCASSSVSETQYFGPGTRLLVL.

This chain links TRBV2 with TRBJ1-2, with 9 positions matching TRBD1. J gave up 10 bases and V 9 bases, and 9 bases lay outside the gene matches. In germline, CDR1 is SNHLY, CDR2 FYNNEI. The CDR3 contains 12 residues. CDR3 amino acids: CASNPGQGIYTF. The CDR3 bases are TGTGCCAGTAATCCGGGACAGGGTATCTACACCTTC.

V is TRBV5-6 and J is TRBJ1-5; 8 bases align to TRBD1. Unmatched junction bases numbered 2, after V lost 0 bases and J lost 0 bases. CDR1 is SGHDT, CDR2 YYEEEE, per germline. The CDR3 is 16 residues long. The CDR3 here is CASSLGDRYSNQPQHF. The CDR3 DNA follows: TGTGCCAGCAGCTTGGGGGACAGGTATAGCAATCAGCCCCAGCATTTT.

The J gene is TRBJ1-4, the V gene TRBV7-2; 7 nucleotides agree with TRBD1. This CDR3 has 18 residues. V trimming: 5 bases; J trimming: 0 bases; junction bases outside the gene matches: 12. CDR1 is SGHTA and CDR2 is FQGNSA in the germline V gene. CDR3 sequence reads: CASSPRQGSAATNEKLFF. The CDR3 DNA sequence: TGTGCCAGCAGCCCGAGACAGGGCTCGGCTGCAACTAATGAAAAACTGTTTTTT.

V gene TRBV28 combines with J gene TRBJ1-4, with D uncertain. The germline V and J ends were trimmed by 7 bases and 4 bases, with 10 bases remaining between them. The CDR3 spans 13 residues. CDR1 and CDR2 (germline): MDHEN, SYDVKM. CDR3 sequence (DNA): TGTGCCAGCAAGAGCGGCGTTAATGAAAAACTGTTTTTT. Its protein is CASKSGVNEKLFF.

V is TRBV4-2 and J is TRBJ1-5, with TRBD1 matching 7 bases. The CDR3 covers 18 residues. Germline V lookup: CDR1 LGHNA, CDR2 YNFKEQ. V lost 1 base to trimming and J lost 6 bases; unmatched junction nucleotides: 15. This CDR3 is CASSQGGQYRFLAQPQHF. Here the CDR3 DNA reads TGTGCCAGCAGCCAAGGGGGACAGTATCGGTTTTTGGCTCAGCCCCAGCATTTT.

V usage is TRBV19 and J usage is TRBJ2-2; D is ambiguous. Trimming pared 4 bases from V and 6 bases from J, leaving 12 bases between. The CDR3 has 14 amino acids. The germline V gene has CDR1 LNHDA and CDR2 SQIVND (reference sequence). This CDR3 is CASSRSANAGELFF. CDR3 DNA sequence: TGTGCCAGTAGTAGATCCGCTAATGCCGGGGAGCTGTTTTTT. Using reference TRBV19 and TRBJ2-2 for the parts outside the CDR3, the full variable domain is DGGITQSPKYLFRKEGQNVTLSCEQNLNHDAMYWYRQDPGQGLRLIYYSQIVNDFQKGDIAEGYSVSREKKESFPLTVTSAQKNPTAFYLCASSRSANAGELFFGEGSRLTVL.

The chain links TRBV2 to TRBJ2-5; TRBD2 might be the D (6 bases). The CDR3 contains 15 residues. Germline V CDR1 and CDR2: SNHLY, FYNNEI. Trimming took off 7 bases at V and 2 bases at J, with 17 bases between the two ends. The chain's CDR3 is CASMPTRGWQETQYF. The CDR3 coding sequence is TGTGCCAGCATGCCGACTAGAGGGTGGCAAGAGACCCAGTACTTC.